The text below deals with one T cell receptor (beta chain). Its antigen is still unknown. A read error may account for a junction end that differs from germline. The sample originates from a study of cytomegalovirus exposure and HLA in healthy donors. PCR used 60 Vbeta primers and 13 Jbeta primers. Per the original data handling: In a later analysis, around 10 million of approximately 80 million unique beta chains occurred in at least two donors. The protocol was immunoSEQ multiplex PCR, while the TCRdb copy is restricted to in-frame clones and leaves out a portion. V and J calls plus clone size are reproduced from that table; the DNA served to infer D and trimming. The sample lists some 250,000 clones, 80% to 85% occurring once. Findings and limits, study-wide: The authors later found TCR association rates varying by HLA locus, with DRB1 most and HLA-C fewest. TCR beta chains associated with HLA were, in a later analysis, more clonally expanded than equally common others.

The sequence was obtained from a woman aged 55 to 70 in good health and CMV-seropositive. The sample consisted of PBMCs.

Written as DNA, the CDR3 is TGTTCCAGCGAGGGGGAAAGCACTGAAGCTTTCTTT. It yields the protein CSSEGESTEAFF. J is TRBJ1-1 and V is TRBV7-9; tentatively, D is TRBD1 (6 bases). The CDR3 covers 12 residues. Germline V gives CDR1 SEHNR, CDR2 FQNEAQ (reference sequence).